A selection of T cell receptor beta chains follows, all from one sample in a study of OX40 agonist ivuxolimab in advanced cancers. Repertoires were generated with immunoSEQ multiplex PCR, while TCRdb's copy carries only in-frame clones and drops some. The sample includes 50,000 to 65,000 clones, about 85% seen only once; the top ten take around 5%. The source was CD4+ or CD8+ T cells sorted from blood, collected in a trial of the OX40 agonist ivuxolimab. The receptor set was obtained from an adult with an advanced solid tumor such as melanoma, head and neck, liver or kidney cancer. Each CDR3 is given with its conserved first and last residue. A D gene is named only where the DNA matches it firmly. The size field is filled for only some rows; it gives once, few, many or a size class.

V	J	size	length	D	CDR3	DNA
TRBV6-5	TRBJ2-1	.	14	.	CASSVQGTPNEQFF	TGTGCCAGCTCGGTACAGGGGACTCCTAATGAGCAGTTCTTC
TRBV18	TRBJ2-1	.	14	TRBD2	CASSLAGAYNEQFF	TGTGCCAGCTCACTAGCGGGGGCGTACAATGAGCAGTTCTTC
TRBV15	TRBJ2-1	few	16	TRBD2	CATSRDPGGGADEQFF	TGTGCCACCAGCAGAGATCCCGGCGGGGGGGCTGATGAGCAGTTCTTC
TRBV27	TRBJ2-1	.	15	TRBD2	CASRPTSGGLYEQFF	TGTGCCAGCAGACCGACTAGCGGGGGTCTATATGAGCAGTTCTTC
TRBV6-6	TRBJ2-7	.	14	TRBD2	CASSLSGRSYEQYF	TGTGCCAGCAGCCTTAGCGGGAGGTCCTACGAGCAGTACTTC
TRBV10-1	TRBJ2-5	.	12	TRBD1	CATGDRDETQYF	TGCGCCACAGGGGACAGGGACGAGACCCAGTACTTC
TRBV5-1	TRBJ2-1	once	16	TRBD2	CASSPILAGGYNEQFF	TGCGCCAGCAGCCCAATACTAGCGGGAGGTTACAATGAGCAGTTCTTC
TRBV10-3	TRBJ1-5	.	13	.	CAISEVENQPQHF	TGTGCCATCAGTGAAGTGGAGAATCAGCCCCAGCATTTT
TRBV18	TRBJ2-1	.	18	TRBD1	CASSPPGTGYGSYNEQFF	TGTGCCAGCTCCCCTCCCGGGACAGGGTACGGGTCCTACAATGAGCAGTTCTTC
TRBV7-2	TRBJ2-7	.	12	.	CASSQTLYEQYF	TGTGCCAGCAGCCAGACCTTATACGAGCAGTACTTC
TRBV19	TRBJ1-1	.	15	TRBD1	CASSGRDRMNTEAFF	TGTGCCAGTAGTGGGAGGGACAGGATGAACACTGAAGCTTTCTTT
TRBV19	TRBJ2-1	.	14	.	CASSRETPGIEQFF	TGTGCCAGTAGTAGAGAGACACCTGGGATTGAGCAGTTCTTC
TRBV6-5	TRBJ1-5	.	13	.	CASRMHQNQPQHF	TGTGCCAGCAGAATGCATCAGAATCAGCCCCAGCATTTT
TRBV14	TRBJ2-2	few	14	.	CASRVSGHTGELFF	TGTGCCAGCAGGGTTAGCGGCCACACCGGGGAGCTGTTTTTT
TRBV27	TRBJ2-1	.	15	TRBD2	CASSPVAGTYNEQFF	TGTGCCAGCAGTCCCGTAGCGGGTACCTACAATGAGCAGTTCTTC
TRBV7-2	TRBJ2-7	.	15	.	CASSAGRMSSYEQYF	TGTGCCAGCAGCGCGGGACGGATGAGCTCCTACGAGCAGTACTTC
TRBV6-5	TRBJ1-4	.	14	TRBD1	CASSGQGSNEKLFF	TGTGCCAGCAGTGGACAGGGAAGTAATGAAAAACTGTTTTTT
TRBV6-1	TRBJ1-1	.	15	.	CASSGPGVPNTEAFF	TGTGCCAGCAGTGGCCCCGGGGTTCCGAACACTGAAGCTTTCTTT
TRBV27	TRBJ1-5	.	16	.	CASSQSPGRRNQPQHF	TGTGCCAGCAGCCAGTCCCCGGGGCGGAGGAATCAGCCCCAGCATTTT
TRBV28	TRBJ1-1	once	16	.	CASSPWDGGWDTEAFF	TGTGCCAGCAGTCCATGGGACGGGGGGTGGGACACTGAAGCTTTCTTT
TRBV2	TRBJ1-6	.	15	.	CASRGQATQYSPLHF	TGTGCCAGCAGGGGGCAGGCCACTCAGTATTCACCCCTCCACTTT
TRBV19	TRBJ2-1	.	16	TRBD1	CASARRQGAIGDEQFF	TGTGCCAGCGCCAGGCGCCAGGGGGCGATTGGGGATGAGCAGTTCTTC
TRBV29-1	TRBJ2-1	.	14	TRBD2	CSVSSLVAGAGQFF	TGCAGCGTCTCGTCCTTAGTAGCGGGAGCAGGGCAGTTCTTC
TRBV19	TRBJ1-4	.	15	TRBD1	CASSVTGATNEKLFF	TGTGCCAGTAGTGTTACAGGGGCAACTAATGAAAAACTGTTTTTT
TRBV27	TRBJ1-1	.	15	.	CASSPSRDLNTEAFF	TGTGCCAGCAGTCCGTCTCGAGACCTGAACACTGAAGCTTTCTTT
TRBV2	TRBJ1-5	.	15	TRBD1	CASSGPTGTNQPQHF	TGTGCCAGCAGTGGACCGACAGGGACCAATCAGCCCCAGCATTTT
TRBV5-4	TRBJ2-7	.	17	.	CASSLGMEGGRSGEQYF	TGTGCCAGCAGCTTGGGCATGGAGGGAGGCCGCAGCGGCGAGCAGTACTTC
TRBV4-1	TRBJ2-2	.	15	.	CASSQVWSNTGELFF	TGCGCCAGCAGCCAAGTGTGGTCGAACACCGGGGAGCTGTTTTTT
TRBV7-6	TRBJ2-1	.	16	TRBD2	CASSRSGMSSYNEQFF	TGTGCCAGCAGCCGTAGCGGGATGAGCTCCTACAATGAGCAGTTCTTC
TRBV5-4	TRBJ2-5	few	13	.	CASSLDSQETQYF	TGTGCCAGCAGCTTGGACAGCCAAGAGACCCAGTACTTC
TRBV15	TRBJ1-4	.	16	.	CATSRDRGYPNEKLFF	TGTGCCACCAGCAGAGATAGGGGGTACCCTAATGAAAAACTGTTTTTT
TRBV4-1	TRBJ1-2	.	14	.	CASSQGQVNYGYTF	TGCGCCAGCAGCCAAGGACAGGTTAACTATGGCTACACCTTC
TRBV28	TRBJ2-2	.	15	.	CASSLRTVNTGELFF	TGTGCCAGCAGTTTAAGGACAGTGAACACCGGGGAGCTGTTTTTT
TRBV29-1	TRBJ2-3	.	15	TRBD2	CSVEGLAGDLDTQYF	TGCAGCGTTGAGGGACTAGCGGGGGATTTGGATACGCAGTATTTT
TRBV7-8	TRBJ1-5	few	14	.	CASSLGTVGQPQHF	TGTGCCAGCAGCTTGGGTACAGTAGGACAGCCCCAGCATTTT
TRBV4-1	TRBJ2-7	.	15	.	CASSQDAVNSYEQYF	TGCGCCAGCAGCCAAGATGCGGTCAACTCCTACGAGCAGTACTTC
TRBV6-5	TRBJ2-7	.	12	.	CAIRTRAYEQYF	TGTGCCATCCGGACACGGGCCTACGAGCAGTACTTC
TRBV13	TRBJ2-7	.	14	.	CASSLTVSTVEQYF	TGTGCCAGCAGCTTAACGGTCTCGACCGTCGAGCAGTACTTC
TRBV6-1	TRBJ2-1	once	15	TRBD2	CASLAGSGGYGEQFF	TGTGCCAGCTTAGCCGGCAGCGGGGGGTATGGTGAGCAGTTCTTC
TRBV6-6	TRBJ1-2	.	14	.	CATIGGGANYGYTF	TGTGCCACCATTGGGGGGGGCGCAAACTATGGCTACACCTTC
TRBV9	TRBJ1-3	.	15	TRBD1	CASSARQGSGNTIYF	TGTGCCAGCAGCGCTAGACAGGGCTCTGGAAACACCATATATTTT
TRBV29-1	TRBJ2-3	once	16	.	CSVGGQQGMWADTQYF	TGCAGCGTTGGGGGCCAACAGGGTATGTGGGCAGATACGCAGTATTTT
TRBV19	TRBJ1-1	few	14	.	CASIDPSMNTEAFF	TGTGCCAGTATCGATCCCAGCATGAACACTGAAGCTTTCTTT
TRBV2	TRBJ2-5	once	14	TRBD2	CASTLAGAWETQYF	TGTGCCAGCACGCTAGCGGGGGCTTGGGAGACCCAGTACTTC
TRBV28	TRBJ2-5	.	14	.	CASRREGAGETQYF	TGTGCCAGCAGACGGGAGGGGGCGGGAGAGACCCAGTACTTC
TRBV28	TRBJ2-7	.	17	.	CASSPILGQLITYEQYF	TGTGCCAGCAGCCCGATTTTGGGGCAGCTCATTACCTACGAGCAGTACTTC
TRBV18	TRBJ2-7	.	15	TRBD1	CASSQGQGGTYEQYF	TGTGCCAGCTCCCAGGGACAGGGGGGAACCTACGAGCAGTACTTC
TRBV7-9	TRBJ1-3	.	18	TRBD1	CASSSHAFGGTGEDTIYF	TGTGCCAGCAGCTCCCACGCCTTCGGAGGGACAGGGGAAGACACCATATATTTT
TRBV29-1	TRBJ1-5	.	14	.	CSVEDPGSNQPQHF	TGCAGCGTTGAAGATCCGGGCAGCAATCAGCCCCAGCATTTT
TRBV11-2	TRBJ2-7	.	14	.	CASSSHKSSYEQYF	TGTGCCAGCAGCTCCCACAAGAGCTCCTACGAGCAGTACTTC
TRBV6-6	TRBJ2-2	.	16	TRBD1	CASTLGKGGNTGELFF	TGTGCCAGCACCCTAGGAAAAGGGGGCAACACCGGGGAGCTGTTTTTT
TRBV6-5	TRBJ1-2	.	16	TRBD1	CASSYFGQGKGKGYTF	TGTGCCAGCAGTTACTTCGGACAGGGTAAAGGAAAGGGCTACACCTTC
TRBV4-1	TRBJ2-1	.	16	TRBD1	CASSRLGTDPYNEQFF	TGCGCCAGCAGCCGCCTCGGGACAGACCCCTACAATGAGCAGTTCTTC
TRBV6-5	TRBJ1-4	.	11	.	CASSGGAKLFF	TGTGCCAGCAGCGGGGGGGCAAAACTGTTTTTT
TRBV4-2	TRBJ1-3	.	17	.	CASSRQVQQDSGNTIYF	TGTGCCAGCAGCCGCCAAGTCCAGCAGGACAGTGGAAACACCATATATTTT